This T cell receptor beta chain was identified during a study of identical twins. Template switching, a step in the protocol, added a universal primer site, and cDNA carried unique molecular identifiers. A single record per CDR3 protein comes from TCRdb applying MiXCR to the 5' RACE reads. This sample has hundreds of thousands of distinct CDR3 sequences; around 6.6% occur once, and the top ten carry under 4%. Study-level points and caveats: Models underestimated out-of-frame TCR alpha sharing in monozygotic twins.

Trimming removed 2 bases at V and 1 base at J, with 8 bases between. Germline V gene lookup returns CDR1 SGHTA and CDR2 FQGNSA. CDR3 size: 14 residues. In its sample, this clonotype was seen many times. As yet, its antigen is unknown. The same specimen was also included in a second study, on yellow fever vaccine responses in identical twins.

The sequenced material came from memory (CD45RO+) T cells sorted from blood. The receptor was isolated from a woman under 30 in good health. The chain recombines TRBV7-2 with TRBJ1-1; the D is unclear. DNA for the CDR3: TGTGCCAGCAGCTTAAGTCCGGAGAACACTGAAGCTTTCTTT. Translating it yields CASSLSPENTEAFF. The full variable domain, in which reference TRBV7-2 and TRBJ1-1 provide the parts outside the CDR3, is GAGVSQSPSNKVTEKGKDVELRCDPISGHTALYWYRQSLGQGLEFLIYFQGNSAPDKSGLPSDRFSAERTGGSVSTLTIQRTQQEDSAVYLCASSLSPENTEAFFGQGTRLTVV.